Detailed here is one TCR beta chain. Its antigen is not known. These data are taken from a study of cytotoxic CD8 clonotypes in ibrutinib-treated CLL. General study findings and limits: With treatment, public clonotypes, which were uncommon, either contracted or remained stable.

TCRdb keeps only in-frame clones here, not all; method: immunoSEQ multiplex PCR. Of 150,000 to 200,000 clones in the sample, about 88% are singletons; the top ten hold around 2.7%. Germline V gives CDR1 SGHTA, CDR2 FQGNSA. Trimming stripped 2 bases from V and 6 bases from J, with 10 bases between. CDR3 length: 13 residues. V usage is TRBV7-2 and J usage is TRBJ1-1, with D hard to call. The source material was PBMCs, sampled at disease progression, from a patient treated with ibrutinib. The sequence was collected from a human donor with chronic lymphocytic leukemia. This CDR3 is CASSLWVGAEAFF. In DNA form, the CDR3 reads TGTGCCAGCAGCTTATGGGTCGGAGCTGAAGCTTTCTTT.